This is a list of T cell receptor beta chains from one sample in a study of cytomegalovirus exposure and HLA in healthy donors. TCRdb keeps only in-frame clones here, not all; method: immunoSEQ multiplex PCR. Of 130,000 or so clones in the sample, approximately 80% were seen once. Source material: PBMCs. Receptor source: a woman under 30 in good health and CMV-seronegative. Each CDR3 is given with its conserved first and last residue. A D gene is named only where the DNA matches it firmly. Size values are once, few and many counts, or a class for expanded clones, and some rows have none.

D,size,V,J,CDR3,DNA
TRBD1,.,TRBV6-5,TRBJ1-1,CASRFDRGNTEAFF,TGTGCCAGCAGGTTCGACAGGGGGAACACTGAGGCTTTCTTT
.,.,TRBV5-1,TRBJ2-1,CASSMGQNSYNEQFF,TGCGCCAGCAGCATGGGACAAAACTCCTACAATGAGCAGTTCTTC
TRBD1,once,TRBV2,TRBJ1-2,CASSDQGAGGYTF,TGTGCCAGCAGTGATCAGGGGGCGGGAGGCTACACCTTC
.,.,TRBV19,TRBJ1-5,CASSKEWRRAKFNQPQHF,TGTGCCAGTAGTAAAGAGTGGCGCAGGGCCAAGTTCAATCAGCCCCAGCATTTT
TRBD1,.,TRBV29-1,TRBJ1-2,CSVEGWRTGGYGYTF,TGCAGCGTTGAAGGATGGAGGACAGGGGGCTATGGCTACACCTTC
.,.,TRBV7-9,TRBJ2-7,CASSLQGPTYEQYF,TGTGCCAGCAGCCTACAGGGACCGACCTACGAGCAGTACTTC
TRBD2,.,TRBV5-1,TRBJ2-1,CASSTGLAGGMNEQFF,TGCGCCAGCAGTACGGGACTAGCGGGGGGTATGAATGAGCAGTTCTTC
.,.,TRBV19,TRBJ1-2,CASSRQGIGYGYTF,TGTGCCAGTAGTAGGCAGGGTATCGGCTATGGCTACACCTTC
.,.,TRBV9,TRBJ2-2,CASSGQVANTGELFF,TGTGCCAGCAGCGGACAGGTCGCGAACACCGGGGAGCTGTTTTTT
TRBD2,.,TRBV5-6,TRBJ2-5,CASSSTRGAGDETQYF,TGTGCCAGCAGCTCCACACGCGGGGCGGGAGACGAGACCCAGTACTTC
.,.,TRBV5-4,TRBJ1-2,CASSLGQNYGYTF,TGTGCCAGCAGCTTGGGACAGAACTATGGCTACACCTTC
.,.,TRBV10-3,TRBJ1-1,CAISMYRTGNTEAFF,TGTGCCATCAGTATGTACAGGACCGGGAACACTGAAGCTTTCTTT
TRBD1,.,TRBV27,TRBJ2-7,CASRPGTGEYEQYF,TGTGCCAGCAGACCCGGGACAGGGGAGTATGAGCAGTACTTC
TRBD1,once,TRBV10-3,TRBJ2-7,CAISEGPRGQKDEQYF,TGTGCCATCAGTGAGGGGCCCAGGGGGCAGAAGGACGAGCAGTACTTC
.,.,TRBV18,TRBJ1-2,CASSPIDSNYGYTF,TGTGCCAGCTCACCTATAGACAGTAACTATGGCTACACCTTC
.,.,TRBV18,TRBJ1-6,CASSPTGTSNSPLHF,TGTGCCAGCTCCCCTACGGGGACTTCCAATTCACCCCTCCACTTT
.,.,TRBV28,TRBJ1-2,CASSLSPKGKGYTF,TGTGCCAGCAGTTTATCCCCAAAGGGGAAAGGCTACACCTTC
TRBD2,.,TRBV9,TRBJ2-3,CASSVSGGGADTQYF,TGTGCCAGCAGCGTTAGCGGGGGCGGAGCAGATACGCAGTATTTT